A single sample is the source of the 24 T cell receptor beta chains below, sequenced in a study of CD8 T cells in ankylosing spondylitis (dated by TCRdb to about 2017). Library method: 5' RACE. TCRdb names Illumina HiSeq 2500 as the instrument used. TCRdb applied fastp at Q25 and MiXCR to the public reads, then kept only in-frame beta chains. Merged by CDR3 protein, the rows form single entries marked with the most common genes and DNA. In this sample the table shows 250,000 to 350,000 distinct CDR3 sequences, 20% of which occur a single time. Of the sample, about 8% is held by the ten largest clones. Input material: blood, either unsorted or a sorted T cell fraction (not recorded which). The receptors here all came from a male donor with ankylosing spondylitis or in good health (not recorded which).

The rearrangement links TRBV9 to TRBJ2-1; TRBD2 aligns across 9 bases. V was pared by 2 bases and J by 5 bases, with 5 bases of the junction left unmatched. The CDR3 consists of 15 residues. CDR1 is SGDLS, CDR2 YYNGEE, per germline. CDR3 residues: CASSVLAGADNEQFF. As DNA, the CDR3 is TGTGCCAGCAGCGTCTTAGCGGGAGCGGACAATGAGCAGTTCTTC.

This clonotype has at least ten counts. V and J are TRBV12-3 or TRBV12-4 and TRBJ1-1; D is ambiguous. This CDR3 has 14 residues. Trimming cost V 6 bases and J 0 bases, with 11 bases left between them. The chain's CDR3 is CASSPTSMNTEAFF. In DNA form, the CDR3 reads TGTGCCAGCAGCCCGACATCGATGAACACTGAAGCTTTCTTT.

V and J are TRBV10-3 and TRBJ1-5; D may be TRBD1 (5 bases). V lost 0 bases and J 1 base, leaving 10 bases between the germline ends. The CDR3 has 16 amino acids. Germline V gives CDR1 ENHRY, CDR2 SYGVKD. Here the CDR3 reads CAISESGDPSNQPQHF. CDR3 bases: TGTGCCATCAGTGAGTCTGGGGACCCCAGCAATCAGCCCCAGCATTTT.

The chain is built from TRBV7-2 and TRBJ2-7; TRBD2 is a possible D gene (6 bases). The CDR3 has 15 amino acids. CDR1 SGHTA and CDR2 FQGNSA come from the germline V gene. Deletions cut 5 bases from V and 0 bases from J, with 14 bases between. The DNA for the CDR3 is TGTGCCAGCAGCCTGGGACTGGAAAGCTCCTACGAGCAGTACGTC. Protein sequence: CASSLGLESSYEQYV.

V is TRBV18 and J is TRBJ2-5; weak D call: TRBD1 (6 bases). Per the germline V gene, CDR1 is KGHSH and CDR2 is LQKENI. The ends were cut back, 6 bases at V and 1 base at J, with 18 bases in the middle. This CDR3 has 16 amino acids. CDR3 bases: TGTGCCAGCTCCTTGAACAGGGTATCCAGCCAAGAGACCCAGTACTTC. Translated: CASSLNRVSSQETQYF.

V and J are TRBV7-9 and TRBJ1-5; the D gene is possibly TRBD1 (6 bases). CDR1 and CDR2 (germline): SEHNR, FQNEAQ (reference sequence). V dropped 6 bases and J dropped 4 bases, with 13 bases sitting between them. This CDR3 region has 14 residues. The DNA of the CDR3 is TGTGCCAGCAGTCTTACAGGGTTTAATCAGCCCCAGCATTTT. Protein product: CASSLTGFNQPQHF.

V usage is TRBV2 and J usage is TRBJ2-5; tentatively, D is TRBD1 (6 bases). Germline V CDR1 and CDR2: SNHLY, FYNNEI. The V end lost 5 bases, the J end lost 2 bases, and 15 bases lay between the germline ends. The CDR3 extends over 15 amino acids. CDR3 DNA: TGTGCCAGCAGTAAAATGACAGGTCCACAAGAGACCCAGTACTTC. Protein sequence: CASSKMTGPQETQYF.

This chain joins TRBV25-1 and TRBJ1-5; 10 bases are shared with TRBD1. CDR3 length: 14 amino acids. The germline CDR1 and CDR2 sequences are MGHDK and SYGVNS. J was trimmed by 1 base and V by 6 bases; bases with no gene match: 0. The CDR3 spells CASRDRGSNQPQHF. The CDR3 region has the DNA TGTGCCAGCAGGGACAGGGGGAGCAATCAGCCCCAGCATTTT.

In its sample, this clonotype was seen a few times. V is TRBV20-1 and J is TRBJ1-6; TRBD1 is a possible D gene (5 bases). This CDR3 comprises 15 residues. Germline V gives CDR1 DFQATT, CDR2 SNEGSKA (reference sequence). V gave up 6 bases and J gave up 8 bases, with 20 bases separating them. CDR3 nucleotides: TGCAGTGCCGTACCCGGGGGATTGCTGGATTCACCCCTCCACTTT. Protein sequence: CSAVPGGLLDSPLHF.

The rearrangement uses TRBV6-4 and TRBJ2-3, with TRBD1 matching 9 bases. Germline V gives CDR1 MRHNA, CDR2 SNTAGT. The CDR3 sequence is 16 residues long. With 3 bases clipped from V and 4 bases from J, the junction kept 8 bases outside the gene matches. CDR3 sequence reads: CASSDDPGQGSDTQYF. CDR3 nucleotide sequence: TGTGCCAGCAGTGATGACCCGGGACAGGGTTCAGATACGCAGTATTTT.

This chain joins TRBV7-3 and TRBJ2-2; no firm D call. CDR1 SGHTA and CDR2 FQGTGA come from the germline V gene. The CDR3 contains 13 residues. V was trimmed by 0 bases and J by 6 bases, leaving 5 bases between them. The CDR3 DNA is TGTGCCAGCAGCTTAACGCCTTCCGGGGAGCTGTTTTTT. Residues: CASSLTPSGELFF.

This clonotype was seen ten or more times. The CDR3: CSARTLAGVYNEQFF. CDR3 coding DNA: TGCAGTGCTAGAACTCTAGCGGGAGTCTACAATGAGCAGTTCTTC. V gene TRBV20-1 combines with J gene TRBJ2-1; 10 bases fit TRBD2. Germline V gene lookup returns CDR1 DFQATT and CDR2 SNEGSKA (reference sequence). The length of the CDR3 is 15 residues. With 2 bases clipped from V and 3 bases from J, the junction kept 4 bases outside the gene matches.

CDR3 sequence: CASSWAGQETQYF. The CDR3 DNA reads as TGTGCCAGCAGTTGGGCGGGGCAAGAGACCCAGTACTTC. V and J are TRBV27 and TRBJ2-5, with D possibly TRBD2 on 6 matching bases. Germline assignment: CDR1 MNHEY and CDR2 SMNVEV (reference sequence). The CDR3 runs 13 residues. V dropped 4 bases and J dropped 2 bases, with 8 bases sitting between them.

This clonotype came up many times. The chain links TRBV20-1 to TRBJ2-3, with 7 bases lining up with TRBD2. Trimming removed 3 bases from V and 4 bases from J; junction bases left unmatched: 4. The CDR3 contains 13 residues. Germline assignment: CDR1 DFQATT and CDR2 SNEGSKA (reference sequence). The CDR3 protein is CSASGRWADTQYF. CDR3 bases: TGCAGTGCTAGCGGGAGGTGGGCAGATACGCAGTATTTT.

This clonotype was counted between two and nine times. V usage is TRBV10-3 and J usage is TRBJ1-5; unclear D gene. From germline, CDR1 is ENHRY and CDR2 SYGVKD. V was pared by 2 bases and J by 0 bases, with 5 bases between. The CDR3 is 14 residues long. The DNA of the CDR3 is TGTGCCATCAGTGAGGGTAATAGCAATCAGCCCCAGCATTTT. Encoded protein: CAISEGNSNQPQHF.

This clonotype was counted many times. This rearrangement joins TRBV29-1 to TRBJ2-1; D is possibly TRBD1 or TRBD2 (5 bases each). V lost 4 bases and J 0 bases, leaving 10 bases between the germline ends. The CDR3 covers 14 residues. Germline-derived CDR1 and CDR2 are SQVTM and ANQGSEA. The CDR3 spells CSVVRGGSYNEQFF. The CDR3 DNA follows: TGCAGCGTTGTTCGTGGGGGCTCCTACAATGAGCAGTTCTTC.

This clonotype has more than one count but fewer than ten. This chain links TRBV6-5 with TRBJ2-5; D may be TRBD1 (5 bases). Germline V lookup: CDR1 MNHEY, CDR2 SVGAGI. CDR3 length: 15 amino acids. V shed 0 bases and J shed 1 base, with 9 bases lying between them. CDR3 amino acids: CASSYSGASQETQYF. Written as DNA, the CDR3 is TGTGCCAGCAGTTACTCTGGGGCATCCCAAGAGACCCAGTACTTC.

The chain combines TRBV2 with TRBJ2-2; TRBD2 matches at 12 bases. There are 15 residues in the CDR3. V was pared by 7 bases and J by 5 bases, with 5 bases of the junction left unmatched. CDR1 is SNHLY, CDR2 FYNNEI, per germline. The CDR3 here is CASTSTSGGTGELFF. CDR3 bases: TGTGCCAGCACCAGCACTAGCGGGGGGACCGGGGAGCTGTTTTTT.

This clonotype was seen a handful of times. The V call is TRBV9, the J call TRBJ2-1, with unresolved D. The length of the CDR3 is 13 residues. Trimming removed 0 bases at V and 3 bases at J, with 4 bases between. Germline V gives CDR1 SGDLS, CDR2 YYNGEE. The CDR3 region is CASSVAYYNEQFF. CDR3 DNA: TGTGCCAGCAGCGTAGCCTACTACAATGAGCAGTTCTTC.

This clonotype has more than one count but fewer than ten. J is TRBJ2-1 and V is TRBV15, with D unresolved. CDR1 is LNHNV and CDR2 is YYDKDF in the germline V gene (reference sequence). CDR3 size: 12 residues. Deletions cut 4 bases from V and 3 bases from J, with 4 bases between. CDR3 DNA sequence: TGTGCCACCAGCATTGACTACAATGAGCAGTTCTTC. Its protein product is CATSIDYNEQFF.

This clonotype showed up just a few times. The chain joins TRBV21-1 to TRBJ2-3; the table's D call, TRBD2, was not checked against the DNA. TRBV21-1 is recorded as a pseudogene. This CDR3 has 16 amino acids. CDR3 coding DNA: TGTGCCAGCAGCAGACGTCCTAGCGGGAGCGCAGATACGCAGTATTTT. Translated: CASSRRPSGSADTQYF.

The gene calls are TRBV7-2 and TRBJ1-6; D may be TRBD1 (5 bases). V lost 7 bases and J lost 4, with 17 bases in between. The CDR3 totals 16 residues. The germline CDR1 and CDR2 sequences are SGHTA and FQGNSA. The CDR3 bases are TGTGCCAGCACCCCTGCGGGACCGATGTATAATTCACCCCTCCACTTT. It is translated as CASTPAGPMYNSPLHF.

A few counts support this clonotype. The chain joins TRBV10-1 to TRBJ2-2; TRBD1 is a possible D gene (5 bases). This CDR3 comprises 14 residues. Trimming removed 4 bases at V and 5 bases at J, with 11 bases between. Per germline, CDR1 WNHNN and CDR2 SYGVQD (reference sequence). The CDR3 sequence is CASSGGSLTGELFF. The CDR3 DNA reads as TGCGCCAGCAGTGGGGGCAGCTTAACCGGGGAGCTGTTTTTT.

V and J are TRBV11-2 and TRBJ2-1; 8 nucleotides match TRBD2. CDR3 length: 16 amino acids. The V segment lost 4 bases and the J segment 6 bases; nucleotides outside the gene matches: 11. The V gene's germline CDR1 is SGHAT and CDR2 FQNNGV. DNA of the CDR3: TGTGCCAGCAGCTGGACGAGCGGGAGAGTGGGCAATGAGCAGTTCTTC. Its translation is CASSWTSGRVGNEQFF.